This T cell receptor beta chain was identified in a study of cytomegalovirus exposure and HLA in healthy donors. Study details: Earlier findings included about 120 million unique TCR beta sequences obtained from around 180 million T cells. The study, taken as a whole, reports: Differences between HLA loci emerged in a later analysis of TCR association rates, with DRB1 most and HLA-C fewest. In all likelihood, a cluster of highly shared sequence variants was a sequencing artifact.

The primer mix had 60 Vbeta and 13 Jbeta primers. Methods used by the authors: Around 80 million unique TCR beta chains, about 11 million of them shared, were counted by a later analysis. Clones were sequenced by immunoSEQ multiplex PCR, and TCRdb holds only the in-frame ones, with some missing. V and J calls plus clone size are reproduced from that table; the DNA served to infer D and trimming. The table records 150,000 to 200,000 clones, 75% to 85% of them present only once. Worth noting for this clone: Its matching antigen is unknown.

Germline CDR1 and CDR2: SGHRS and YFSETQ. After removal of 3 bases from V and 2 bases from J, the junction contained 6 bases not matched to a gene. This CDR3 comprises 16 residues. The TCR comes from a boy between 10 and 17 years old in good health and CMV-seronegative. The chain carries TRBV5-1 and TRBJ2-1; 9 bases match TRBD2. Input material: PBMCs. CDR3 loop: CASSSESGGTYNEQFF. The CDR3 DNA follows: TGCGCCAGCAGCTCGGAAAGCGGGGGGACCTACAATGAGCAGTTCTTC.